These 10 T cell receptor beta chains came from one sample sequenced in a study of OX40 agonist ivuxolimab in advanced cancers. Using immunoSEQ multiplex PCR, the repertoire was profiled, and TCRdb retains in-frame clones only, with some absent. The data contain nearly 90,000 clones, approximately 87% of them singletons. Material: CD4+ or CD8+ T cells sorted from blood, obtained in a trial of the OX40 agonist ivuxolimab. The origin of the receptors is an adult with an advanced solid tumor such as melanoma, head and neck, liver or kidney cancer.

V usage is TRBV19 and J usage is TRBJ2-7; D is possibly TRBD2 (5 bases). Germline V gene sequence: CDR1 LNHDA, CDR2 SQIVND (reference sequence). V was cut by 6 bases and J by 4 bases, with 10 bases left in between. The CDR3 contains 12 residues. The CDR3 DNA reads as TGTGCCAGTAGGCGAGAGGGTTACGAGCAGTACTTC. Protein sequence: CASRREGYEQYF.

The V and J genes are TRBV7-2 and TRBJ2-7; 8 positions agree with TRBD2. The junction had 15 bases not matched to a gene; V was cut back by 5 bases and J by 6 bases. CDR3 size: 16 residues. Germline CDR1 and CDR2: SGHTA and FQGNSA. In DNA, the CDR3 is TGTGCCAGCAGCCCTCTTTTCGGGAGGGCTTATGGCGAGCAGTACTTC. It yields the protein CASSPLFGRAYGEQYF.

This clone was picked up a small number of times. V is TRBV5-1 and J is TRBJ2-2; 7 nucleotides match TRBD2. With V trimmed by 2 bases and J by 5 bases, 3 bases remained unmatched. The germline V gene encodes CDR1 SGHRS and CDR2 YFSETQ. There are 14 residues in the CDR3. The CDR3 bases are TGCGCCAGCAGCTTCCAGGGAGGGACCGGGGAGCTGTTTTTT. Its protein product is CASSFQGGTGELFF.

The rearrangement uses TRBV6-5 and TRBJ2-3; D may be TRBD2 (6 bases). Germline values: CDR1 MNHEY, CDR2 SVGAGI. V gave up 7 bases and J gave up 0 bases, with 14 bases separating them. The CDR3 length is 15 residues. The CDR3 DNA is TGTGCCAGCATCTCTTCGGGGGACAGCACAGATACGCAGTATTTT. Amino acids: CASISSGDSTDTQYF.

This clone was seen just once. The chain combines TRBV19 with TRBJ2-1; D is possibly TRBD2 (6 bases). V was trimmed by 5 bases and J by 0 bases, leaving 17 bases between them. The CDR3 is 17 residues long. Germline loops: CDR1 LNHDA, CDR2 SQIVND (reference sequence). The chain's CDR3 is CASSSHGTPSSYNEQFF. The DNA for the CDR3 is TGTGCCAGTAGTTCACACGGGACTCCGAGCTCCTACAATGAGCAGTTCTTC.

The V and J genes are TRBV5-8 and TRBJ1-2, with D possibly matching TRBD1 (6 bases). Germline V gene lookup returns CDR1 SGHTS and CDR2 YDEGEE. The V and J ends lost 4 bases and 0 bases respectively, with 19 bases between them. The CDR3 covers 17 residues. The CDR3 DNA sequence: TGTGCCAGCAGCCGCGCAACGTTCCAGGGGCCTAACTATGGCTACACCTTC. The encoded protein is CASSRATFQGPNYGYTF.

The chain uses TRBV2 and TRBJ2-5; no reliable D call. Germline CDR1 reads SNHLY; CDR2 reads FYNNEI. V dropped 1 base and J dropped 5 bases, with 8 bases sitting between them. The CDR3 length is 13 residues. The CDR3 nucleotides read TGTGCCAGCAGTGAAGGTCATAGGGAGACCCAGTACTTC. Translating it yields CASSEGHRETQYF.

In regard to this clone: Its ends do not fully match the called genes, so a read error is possible. The chain carries TRBV7-7 and TRBJ2-1; 9 positions agree with TRBD2. From germline, CDR1 is SSHAT and CDR2 FNYEAQ (reference sequence). This CDR3 has 17 amino acids. CDR3 amino acids: CASSPMGSGGLNNEQFF. CDR3 sequence (DNA): TGTGCTAGCAGCCCCATGGGGAGCGGGGGGCTGAACAATGAGCAGTTCTTC. Supplemented by reference TRBV7-7 and TRBJ2-1, the full variable domain reads GAGVSQSPRYKVTKRGQDVTLRCDPISSHATLYWYQQALGQGPEFLTYFNYEAQPDKSGLPSDRFSAERPEGSISTLTIQRTEQRDSAMYRCASSPMGSGGLNNEQFFGPGTRLTVL.

This chain links TRBV30 with TRBJ1-5, with a possible D match to TRBD1 (5 bases). The CDR3 runs 14 residues. Germline V gene data show CDR1 as GTSNPN and CDR2 as SVGIG (reference sequence). The V end was cut by 2 bases, the J end by 9 bases, with 17 bases between. As DNA, the CDR3 is TGTGCCTGGAGTCCAAGGGACCGCGGATGGCCCCAGCATTTT. Residues: CAWSPRDRGWPQHF.

This clone was observed once. The chain uses TRBV16 and TRBJ2-1; TRBD1 aligns across 9 bases. CDR3 size: 16 residues. Germline CDR1 and CDR2: KGHSY and FQNENV. The ends lost 4 bases at V and 4 bases at J; junction bases unmatched: 8. CDR3 sequence reads: CASSPNPGTGYNEQFF. The CDR3 DNA sequence: TGTGCCAGCAGCCCCAATCCTGGGACAGGGTACAATGAGCAGTTCTTC.